These 2 T cell receptor beta chains were sequenced from one sample in a study of identifying expanded T cells in peripheral blood. The assay was immunoSEQ multiplex PCR, and TCRdb's table has in-frame clones only and misses some. The sample includes tens of thousands of clones, 80% to 85% of them seen just once. Sequencing was performed on blood. These receptors all stem from a person aged 18-70 years in good health.

The chain combines TRBV27 with TRBJ2-1; D perhaps matches TRBD1 (6 bases). Germline CDR1 is MNHEY and CDR2 is SMNVEV (reference sequence). The CDR3 sequence is 17 residues long. Trimming removed 6 bases at V and 5 bases at J, with 23 bases between. The CDR3 is CASREEGEPGPHNEQFF. For the CDR3, the DNA is TGTGCCAGCAGGGAAGAGGGGGAACCGGGGCCCCACAATGAGCAGTTCTTC.

This chain connects TRBV6-6 to TRBJ1-1, with no clear D. The germline V gene has CDR1 MNHNY and CDR2 SVGAGI (reference sequence). The CDR3 loop spans 14 amino acids. V shed 4 bases and J shed 8 bases, with 17 bases lying between them. CDR3 in amino acids: CASSFPGLNREAFF. The CDR3 DNA reads TGTGCCAGCAGTTTCCCGGGTCTTAATCGGGAAGCTTTCTTT.